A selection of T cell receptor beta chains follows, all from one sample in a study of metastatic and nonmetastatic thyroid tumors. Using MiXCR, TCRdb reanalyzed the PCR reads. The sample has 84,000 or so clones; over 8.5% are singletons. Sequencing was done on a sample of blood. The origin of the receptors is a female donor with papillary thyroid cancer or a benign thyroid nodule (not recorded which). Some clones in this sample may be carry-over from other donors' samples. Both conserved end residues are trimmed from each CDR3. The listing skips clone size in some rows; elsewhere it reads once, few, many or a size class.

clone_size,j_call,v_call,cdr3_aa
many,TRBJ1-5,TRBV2,ASSEWDNSNQPQH
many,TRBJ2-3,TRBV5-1,ASATGGLIRTDTQY
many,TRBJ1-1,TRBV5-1,ASSGGTEAF
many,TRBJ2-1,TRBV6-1,ASTTGTYNEQF
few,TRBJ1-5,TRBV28,ASSPGHYSNQPQH
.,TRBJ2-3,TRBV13,ASSLKGHPFYTDTQY
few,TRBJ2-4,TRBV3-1,ASSQGLAGVHKNIQY
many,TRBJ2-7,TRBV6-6,ASTTWVRRDRDLSYEQY
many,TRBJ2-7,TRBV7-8,ASSLDPQGTKRVEQY
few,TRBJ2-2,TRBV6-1,ASSVETYTGELF
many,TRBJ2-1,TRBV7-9,ASSLALPSGAYNEQF
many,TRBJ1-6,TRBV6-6,ASSYLAAEPNSPLH
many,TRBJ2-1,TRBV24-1,ATSAPTSGGANEQF
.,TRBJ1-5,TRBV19,ASSKQENQPQH
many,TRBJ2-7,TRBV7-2,ASSPGLARYEQY
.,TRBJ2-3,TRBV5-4,ASSPERGRTDTQY
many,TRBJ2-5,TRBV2,ASRGTLYQETQY
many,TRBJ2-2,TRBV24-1,ATSDSGTGGHTGELF
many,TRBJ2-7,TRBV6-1,ASSDPPGTGTGEQY
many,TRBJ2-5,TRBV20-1,SARGFGQGETQY
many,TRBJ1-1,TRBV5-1,ASSLGTFEGGTEAF
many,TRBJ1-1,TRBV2,ASSEGDGNMNTEAF
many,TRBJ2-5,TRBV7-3,ASSWGQVQETQY
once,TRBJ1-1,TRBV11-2,ASSLKPGDGVRDTEAF